The sample holds a few counts of the clone carrying this T cell receptor (beta chain). It was with a sample-barcoded 5' primer and a J-beta primer mix that a second PCR of roughly 7 to 12 cycles was run. A 12-random-nucleotide template-switch adaptor tagged each cDNA molecule. TCRdb reprocessed the 5' RACE reads via MiXCR and lists one record per CDR3 protein. This sample yields about 1.1 million distinct CDR3 sequences, of which roughly two fifths are seen a single time; under 15% belongs to the top ten. The sample comes from a study of blood T cells in healthy people across ages. Across the whole study: Per two T cells, about one barcoded beta molecule was captured through template switching.

The donors, aged about 6 to 95, were healthy Caucasians from Russia. Germline-derived CDR1 and CDR2 are WSHSY and SAAADI. V lost 8 bases to trimming and J lost 1 base, with 11 bases between them. The CDR3 length is 13 residues. The origin of this receptor is a young man in good health. Sequencing was carried out using blood. The J gene is TRBJ2-5, the V gene TRBV10-2; D is unclear. As DNA, the CDR3 is TGCGCCAGCGGCCTCAGCTTCCAAGAGACCCAGTACTTC. Encoded protein: CASGLSFQETQYF.